Listed here are 26 T cell receptor beta chains from one sample, sequenced in a study of T cells in Graves' hyperthyroidism and ophthalmopathy. There were TCR beta CDR3 regions amplified from RNA transcripts. The primer set for the first-round RT-PCR of the TCR CDR3 was HTBI. Via MiXCR, TCRdb re-called the multiplex PCR reads, giving one row per CDR3 protein. The data show 470,000 or so distinct CDR3 sequences, less than 25% seen once. Specimen: blood. All receptors derive from a man younger than 30 with Graves' hyperthyroidism.

This clonotype was found many times. The chain recombines TRBV6-5 with TRBJ2-5; no firm D call. Trimming shortened V by 2 bases and J by 4 bases, and 8 bases separated the two germline ends. This CDR3 is 13 amino acids long. Germline assignment: CDR1 MNHEY and CDR2 SVGAGI. The CDR3 DNA follows: TGTGCCAGCAGTTACGGGGTAACAGAGACCCAGTACTTC. The encoded protein is CASSYGVTETQYF.

The CDR3 DNA is TGTGCCTGGAGTTCGAAGGACAGATACACTGAAGCTTTCTTT. Its translation is CAWSSKDRYTEAFF. V usage is TRBV30 and J usage is TRBJ1-1, with D maybe TRBD1 (6 bases). This CDR3 is built from 14 residues. Trimming took off 2 bases at V and 3 bases at J, with 13 bases between the two ends. Per germline, CDR1 GTSNPN and CDR2 SVGIG (reference sequence). The whole variable domain, filled in from reference TRBV30 and TRBJ1-1, reads SQTIHQWPATLVQPVGSPLSLECTVEGTSNPNLYWYRQAAGRGLQLLFYSVGIGQISSEVPQNLSASRPQDRQFILSSKKLLLSDSGFYLCAWSSKDRYTEAFFGQGTRLTVV.

At least ten counts were recorded for this clonotype. V gene TRBV6-1 combines with J gene TRBJ1-1; possibly TRBD1 for D (6 bases). The CDR3 runs 15 residues. The V gene's germline CDR1 is MNHNS and CDR2 SASEGT. Between the trimmed V and J ends, which lost 4 bases and 0 bases, there was a span of 12 bases. The CDR3 is CASSGQRDMNTEAFF. For the CDR3, the DNA is TGTGCCAGCAGTGGCCAACGGGACATGAACACTGAAGCTTTCTTT.

This clonotype was counted between two and nine times. The V gene is TRBV6-1, the J gene TRBJ2-7; D is unresolved. The V gene lost 5 bases and the J gene lost 5 bases, with 13 bases spanning the gap. Germline assignment: CDR1 MNHNS and CDR2 SASEGT. The CDR3 sequence is 13 residues long. CDR3 region: CASSRSGLDEQYF. The CDR3 nucleotides read TGTGCCAGCAGTCGCTCCGGGTTGGACGAGCAGTACTTC.

This clonotype was recorded once. The chain uses TRBV5-1 and TRBJ1-1; D may be TRBD1 (6 bases). The length of the CDR3 is 14 residues. V lost 4 bases to trimming and J lost 1 base, with 11 bases between them. Germline V gives CDR1 SGHRS, CDR2 YFSETQ. The CDR3 bases are TGCGCCAGCAGCGACCAACAGGGGAACACTGAAGCTTTCTTT. Translating it yields CASSDQQGNTEAFF.

This clonotype was picked up one time. Germline is not matched at one junction end, which may reflect a read error. The chain recombines TRBV6-2 or TRBV6-3 with TRBJ2-5; D not certain. The CDR3 covers 12 residues. Germline CDR1 reads MNHEY; CDR2 reads SVGEGT. The CDR3 spells CASSSHFEIQYF. Here the CDR3 DNA reads TGTGCCAGCAGTTCGCATTTCGAGATCCAGTACTTC.

At least ten counts were recorded for this clonotype. This CDR3 is CATSDQTGNQPQHF. The CDR3, as DNA: TGTGCCACCAGTGACCAGACAGGGAATCAGCCCCAGCATTTT. V is TRBV24-1 and J is TRBJ1-5, with TRBD1 identical over 7 bases. V shed 4 bases and J 4 bases; nucleotides not matched to a gene: 3. This CDR3 region has 14 residues. Germline lookup yields CDR1 KGHDR and CDR2 SFDVKD.

This sequence joins TRBV2 and TRBJ2-2, with 14 bases lining up with TRBD2. Germline CDR1 SNHLY, CDR2 FYNNEI. The CDR3 length is 17 residues. Trimming removed 5 bases from V and 5 bases from J; junction bases left unmatched: 7. CDR3 region: CASSWGTSGGPTGELFF. In DNA, the CDR3 is TGTGCCAGCAGTTGGGGGACTAGCGGGGGTCCTACCGGGGAGCTGTTTTTT.

This clonotype was seen a handful of times. The chain couples TRBV27 to TRBJ2-5; weak D call: TRBD1 (5 bases). The length of the CDR3 is 16 residues. Germline CDR1 is MNHEY and CDR2 is SMNVEV (reference sequence). Trimming stripped 3 bases from V and 0 bases from J, with 14 bases between. The CDR3 spells CASSFRAGWNQETQYF. DNA of the CDR3: TGTGCCAGCAGTTTTAGGGCAGGGTGGAACCAAGAGACCCAGTACTTC.

This clonotype was seen only a few times. This chain uses TRBV2 with TRBJ2-4; 7 bases match TRBD2. Germline V gene data show CDR1 as SNHLY and CDR2 as FYNNEI. Trimming removed 6 bases from V and 0 bases from J; junction bases left unmatched: 11. CDR3 length: 17 residues. The CDR3 region has the DNA TGTGCCAGCAGACCGGGAGGCCTTTGGATAGCCAAAAACATTCAGTACTTC. Its protein product is CASRPGGLWIAKNIQYF.

With respect to this clonotype: This clone may be a read error of a much larger clone one base away. The chain joins TRBV11-2 to TRBJ1-2, with unresolved D. V shed 7 bases and J shed 4 bases, with 19 bases lying between them. This CDR3 is built from 15 residues. Germline V gene data show CDR1 as SGHAT and CDR2 as FQNNGV. The CDR3 DNA is TGTGCCAGCACATATCGGCGGGGAGCGGGCTATGGCTACACCTTC. Translated: CASTYRRGAGYGYTF.

This clonotype was seen many times. The chain carries TRBV12-3 or TRBV12-4 and TRBJ1-2, with 10 bases fitting TRBD1. There are 17 residues in the CDR3. Trimming cost V 1 base and J 2 bases; bases outside gene matches: 7. Here the CDR3 DNA reads TGTGCCAGCAGTTTAGATATCCGGGACAGGGGAAACTATGGCTACACCTTC. It yields the protein CASSLDIRDRGNYGYTF.

The chain uses TRBV5-6 and TRBJ1-3; no reliable D call. This CDR3 has 16 residues. V was cut by 1 base and J by 7 bases, with 18 bases left in between. Germline loops: CDR1 SGHDT, CDR2 YYEEEE. CDR3 sequence reads: CASSLSYWDPVNTIYF. DNA for the CDR3: TGTGCCAGCAGCTTGAGCTATTGGGATCCTGTGAACACCATATATTTT.

This clonotype was counted ten times or more. The rearrangement links TRBV12-3 or TRBV12-4 to TRBJ1-1; 9 positions match TRBD1. The ends lost 4 bases at V and 5 bases at J; junction bases unmatched: 8. The CDR3 spans 15 residues. The CDR3 DNA reads as TGTGCCAGCAGTTCCAGGGGACAGGGTGGGACTGAAGCTTTCTTT. Amino acids: CASSSRGQGGTEAFF.

The J gene is TRBJ2-3, the V gene TRBV30, with TRBD2 matching 11 bases. J gave up 1 base and V 3 bases, and 3 bases lay outside the gene matches. The CDR3 is 15 amino acids. Per germline, CDR1 GTSNPN and CDR2 SVGIG (reference sequence). The CDR3 loop is CAWSQGLAGTDTQYF. In nucleotides, the CDR3 is TGTGCCTGGAGCCAGGGACTAGCGGGCACAGATACGCAGTATTTT.

This clonotype was picked up a small number of times. The V and J genes are TRBV20-1 and TRBJ2-7, with 9 bases matching TRBD1. The V gene's germline CDR1 is DFQATT and CDR2 SNEGSKA (reference sequence). The CDR3 is made up of 14 amino acids. V trimming: 3 bases; J trimming: 3 bases; junction bases outside the gene matches: 6. The CDR3 reads CSASEGQGYYEQYF. The CDR3 DNA reads as TGCAGTGCTAGTGAGGGACAGGGATACTACGAGCAGTACTTC.

This clonotype came up many times. V gene TRBV12-3 or TRBV12-4 combines with J gene TRBJ1-5; maybe TRBD1 (6 bases). The CDR3 is 15 amino acids. The ends were cut back, 6 bases at V and 0 bases at J, with 12 bases in the middle. CDR3 coding DNA: TGTGCCAGCAGCTACCGGGACAATAGCAATCAGCCCCAGCATTTT. Protein sequence: CASSYRDNSNQPQHF.

The rearrangement joins TRBV6-1 to TRBJ2-5; 10 bases fit TRBD2. Trimming at V came to 1 base and at J to 3 bases, leaving 5 bases not matched to a gene. The CDR3 consists of 16 residues. The germline V gene has CDR1 MNHNS and CDR2 SASEGT. The CDR3 nucleotides read TGTGCCAGCAGTGAAGAGCTACTAGCGGGAAAAGAGACCCAGTACTTC. It specifies CASSEELLAGKETQYF.

This clonotype was detected many times. The gene calls are TRBV15 and TRBJ1-1; 8 bases fit TRBD1. V shed 4 bases, J shed 5 bases, and the junction held 9 bases outside the gene matches. From germline, CDR1 is LNHNV and CDR2 YYDKDF (reference sequence). This CDR3 comprises 15 residues. The CDR3 here is CATSTEDRVGTEAFF. DNA of the CDR3: TGTGCCACCAGCACGGAGGACAGGGTCGGTACTGAAGCTTTCTTT.

CDR3 protein: CASSQLAPTYEQYF. For the CDR3, the DNA is TGTGCCAGCAGCCAACTAGCGCCAACCTACGAGCAGTACTTC. The genes are TRBV7-8 and TRBJ2-7, with 7 bases lining up with TRBD2. Germline lookup yields CDR1 SGHVS and CDR2 FQNEAQ. CDR3 length equals 14 residues. Trimming removed 5 bases from V and 2 bases from J; junction bases left unmatched: 6.

CDR3 coding DNA: TGTGCCAGCACTCGCAGGGTCGGTTCACCCCTCCACTTT. It specifies CASTRRVGSPLHF. This sequence joins TRBV2 and TRBJ1-6; a weak D match, TRBD1 (5 bases). Germline CDR1 and CDR2: SNHLY and FYNNEI. V lost 7 bases and J 9 bases, leaving 13 bases between the germline ends. The CDR3 sequence is 13 residues long.

With regard to this clonotype: This could be a read error, since a much larger clone is one nucleotide away. The chain uses TRBV6-5 and TRBJ1-1; a weak D match, TRBD1 (5 bases). Looked up from germline, CDR1 is MNHEY and CDR2 is SVGAGI. This CDR3 region has 13 residues. The CDR3 sequence is CASSYSRATEAVF. The DNA for the CDR3 is TGTGCCAGCAGTTACAGCAGGGCGACTGAAGCTGTCTTT.

This clonotype was seen a handful of times. The chain combines TRBV6-2 or TRBV6-3 with TRBJ2-3, with TRBD1 identical over 7 bases. Germline lookup yields CDR1 MNHEY and CDR2 SVGEGT. The J segment lost 1 base and the V segment lost 7 bases, leaving 14 bases of the junction unmatched. This CDR3 spans 17 amino acids. CDR3 protein: CASTQVLGGGGTDTQYF. The CDR3 DNA reads TGTGCCAGCACCCAGGTCTTAGGGGGCGGCGGCACAGATACGCAGTATTTT.

This sequence joins TRBV14 and TRBJ1-3; no firm D call. The CDR3 runs 16 residues. V was shortened by 0 bases and J by 3 bases, with 12 bases between the two germline ends. Germline V lookup: CDR1 SGHDN, CDR2 FVKESK. As DNA, the CDR3 is TGTGCCAGCAGCCAAGAGGAGGTCCTGTATGGAAACACCATATATTTT. Translated, it gives CASSQEEVLYGNTIYF.

This clonotype was picked up many times. The chain has TRBV28 and TRBJ1-1; possible D gene TRBD1, 5 bases. The CDR3 loop spans 17 amino acids. CDR1 is MDHEN, CDR2 SYDVKM, per germline. V lost 4 bases and J 5 bases, leaving 23 bases between the germline ends. CDR3 in amino acids: CASSSGYNRLEGTEAFF. The CDR3 DNA reads TGTGCCAGCAGTTCGGGGTATAATCGGTTGGAGGGGACTGAAGCTTTCTTT.

This clonotype was detected a few times. This chain's CDR3 is CAISEDGGAAGELFF. CDR3 nucleotides: TGTGCCATCAGTGAAGACGGGGGGGCCGCGGGGGAGCTGTTTTTT. The chain recombines TRBV10-3 with TRBJ2-2, with 8 bases identical to TRBD2. The CDR3 spans 15 residues. With V trimmed by 3 bases and J by 8 bases, 8 bases remained unmatched. Looked up from germline, CDR1 is ENHRY and CDR2 is SYGVKD.